The following is a T cell receptor (beta chain) sequence with its context. Primed by a sample-barcoded 5' primer and a J-beta primer mix, a second PCR proceeded for roughly 6 to 12 cycles. TCRdb re-derived calls from the 5' RACE reads in MiXCR, one entry per CDR3 protein. The sample includes 760,000 or so distinct CDR3 sequences, 25% of them seen just once. Germline trimming cut 6 bases from V and 1 base from J; bases unmatched to any gene: 12. Germline V gene sequence: CDR1 SQVTM, CDR2 ANQGSEA. The CDR3 covers 16 residues. The sample comes from a study of blood T cells in healthy people across ages. This sample also appeared in a second study, on T cells of mothers and their children.

The specimen was blood. V is TRBV29-1 and J is TRBJ2-1, with TRBD2 matching 7 bases. This receptor was identified in a boy aged 5-17 years in good health. CDR3 protein: CSVGAGEWWSYNEQFF. DNA of the CDR3: TGCAGCGTCGGGGCGGGAGAATGGTGGTCCTACAATGAGCAGTTCTTC.